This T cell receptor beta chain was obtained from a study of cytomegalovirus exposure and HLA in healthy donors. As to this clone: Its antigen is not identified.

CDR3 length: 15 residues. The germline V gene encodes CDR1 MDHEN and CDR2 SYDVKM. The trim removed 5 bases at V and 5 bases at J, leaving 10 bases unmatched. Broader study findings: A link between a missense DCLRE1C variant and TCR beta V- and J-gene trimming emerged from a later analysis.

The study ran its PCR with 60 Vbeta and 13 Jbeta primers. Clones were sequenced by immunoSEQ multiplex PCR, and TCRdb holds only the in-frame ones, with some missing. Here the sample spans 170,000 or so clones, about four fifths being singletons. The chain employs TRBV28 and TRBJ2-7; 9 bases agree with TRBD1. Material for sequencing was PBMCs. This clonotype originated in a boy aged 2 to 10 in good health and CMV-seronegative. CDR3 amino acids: CASSLPGTGSNEQYF. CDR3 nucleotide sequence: TGTGCCAGCAGTCTACCCGGGACAGGGAGTAACGAGCAGTACTTC.